This T cell receptor (beta chain) was documented in a study of CD8 T cells in Susac syndrome. General observations from the study: As the study acknowledged, the number of individuals who were part of its TCR sequencing and HLA analysis was relatively small.

Concerning this clonotype itself: What it binds is unknown.

The V gene's germline CDR1 is DFQATT and CDR2 SNEGSKA (reference sequence). V was clipped by 6 bases and J by 7 bases, with 9 bases between them. The CDR3 has 10 amino acids. TEMRA cells were FACS-enriched, with CD8+ and CD4+ T cells isolated negatively. Random-hexamer reverse transcription was applied to roughly 0.45 to 1 ug RNA. The authors amplified TCR beta CDR3 across 54 Vbeta and 13 Jbeta using immunoSEQ multiplex PCR. TCRdb used MiXCR to reprocess the immunoSEQ multiplex PCR reads, holding one entry per CDR3 protein. This table has approximately 190,000 distinct CDR3 sequences, under 97% appearing once.

The sequence derives from a human donor with Susac syndrome. The chain carries TRBV20-1 and TRBJ1-1, with D maybe TRBD1 (5 bases). The sample consisted of CD4+ T cells from PBMCs. CDR3 region: CSASRGEAFF. The CDR3 DNA reads TGCAGTGCCTCTAGGGGTGAAGCTTTCTTT.